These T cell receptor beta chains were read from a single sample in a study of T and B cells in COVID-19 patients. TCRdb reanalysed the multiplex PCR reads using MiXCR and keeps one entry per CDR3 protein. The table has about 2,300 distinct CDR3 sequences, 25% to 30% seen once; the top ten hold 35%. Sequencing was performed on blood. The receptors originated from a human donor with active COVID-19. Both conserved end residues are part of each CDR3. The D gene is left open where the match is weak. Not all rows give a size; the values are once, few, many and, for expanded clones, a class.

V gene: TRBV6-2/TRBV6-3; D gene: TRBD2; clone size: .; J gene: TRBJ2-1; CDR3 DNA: TGTGCCAGCAGTTCGCGCACTAGCGGGAGGGCCGGTTCTCACTTTTATCAGCAGTTCTTC; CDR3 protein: CASSSRTSGRAGSHFYQQFF
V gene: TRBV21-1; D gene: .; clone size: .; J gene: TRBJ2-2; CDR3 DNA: TGTGCCAGCAGCCGACCGACAGGGACAATGACGAACACCGGGGAGCTGTTTTTT; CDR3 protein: CASSRPTGTMTNTGELFF
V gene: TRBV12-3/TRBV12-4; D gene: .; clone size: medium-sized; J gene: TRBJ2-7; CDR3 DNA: TGTGCCAGCAGGTTCAGGGGATCCTACGAGCAGTACTTC; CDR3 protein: CASRFRGSYEQYF
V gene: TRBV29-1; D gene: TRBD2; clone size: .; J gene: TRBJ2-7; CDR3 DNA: TGCAGCGTTGAATTGGCTAGCGGGGGGTACGAGCAGTACTTC; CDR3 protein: CSVELASGGYEQYF
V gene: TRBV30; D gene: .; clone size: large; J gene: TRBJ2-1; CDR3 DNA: TGTGCCTGGAGTGTACTACTAGCCGGAGAGCAGTTCTTC; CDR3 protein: CAWSVLLAGEQFF
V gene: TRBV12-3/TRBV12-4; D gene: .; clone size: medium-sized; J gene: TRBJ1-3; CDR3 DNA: TGTGCCAGCAGGCATCGGCGGCTCTCTGGAAACACCATATATTTT; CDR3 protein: CASRHRRLSGNTIYF
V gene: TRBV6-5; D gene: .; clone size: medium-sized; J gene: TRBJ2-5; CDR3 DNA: TGTGCCAGCAGATTAAGTGGAGAGACCCAGTACTTC; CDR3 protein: CASRLSGETQYF
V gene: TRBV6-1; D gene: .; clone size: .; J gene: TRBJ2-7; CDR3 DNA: TGTGCCAGCCACTGGGGACCGGGGAGCACCTACGAGCAGTACTTC; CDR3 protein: CASHWGPGSTYEQYF
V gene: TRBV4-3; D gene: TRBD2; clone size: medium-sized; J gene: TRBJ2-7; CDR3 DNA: TGCGCCAGCAGCCAAGGACTAGCGGGGGCTTACGAGCAGTACTTC; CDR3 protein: CASSQGLAGAYEQYF
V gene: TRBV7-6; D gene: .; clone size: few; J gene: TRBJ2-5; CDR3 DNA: TGTGCCAGCAGCTTAGCGGTTACCCAGTACTTC; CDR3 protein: CASSLAVTQYF
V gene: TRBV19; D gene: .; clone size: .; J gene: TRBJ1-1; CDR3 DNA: TGTGCCAGTATCCGGGACATTGGAGGGCCGAACACTGAAGCTTTCTTT; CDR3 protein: CASIRDIGGPNTEAFF
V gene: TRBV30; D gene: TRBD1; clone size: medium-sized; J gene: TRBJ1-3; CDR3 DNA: TGTGCCTGGAGTCGTTCTCCAGGGGGATCTGGAAACACCATATATTTT; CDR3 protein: CAWSRSPGGSGNTIYF
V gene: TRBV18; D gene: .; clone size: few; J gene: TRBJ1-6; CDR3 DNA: TGTGCCAGCTCACGAGACGGGGATGCGGCATCACCCCTCCACTTT; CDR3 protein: CASSRDGDAASPLHF
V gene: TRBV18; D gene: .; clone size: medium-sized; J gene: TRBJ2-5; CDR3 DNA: TGTGCCAGCTCACTCGGTGGGGCGGGAGAGACCCAGTACTTC; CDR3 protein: CASSLGGAGETQYF
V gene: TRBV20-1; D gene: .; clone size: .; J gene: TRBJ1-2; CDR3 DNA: TGCAGTGCTAGGGGCTCGGGCCGTTGGGGTGGCTACACCTTC; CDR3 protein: CSARGSGRWGGYTF
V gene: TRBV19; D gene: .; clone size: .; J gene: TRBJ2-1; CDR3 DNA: TGTGCCAGTAGTTTCGCACCGGGTCCCGTAGGCGAGCAGTTCTTC; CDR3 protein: CASSFAPGPVGEQFF
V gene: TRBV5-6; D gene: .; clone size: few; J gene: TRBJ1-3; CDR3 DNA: TGTGCCAGCAGCTTTCGAGGGATGAGCTCTGGAAACACCATATATTTT; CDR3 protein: CASSFRGMSSGNTIYF
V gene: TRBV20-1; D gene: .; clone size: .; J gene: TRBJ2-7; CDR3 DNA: TGCAGTGTTATAACGCAGTCCGTGTCCTACGAGCAGTACTTC; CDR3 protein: CSVITQSVSYEQYF
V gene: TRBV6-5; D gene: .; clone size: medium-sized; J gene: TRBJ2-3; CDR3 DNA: TGTGCCAGCAGATCCTCCTTGGGGCAGTATTTT; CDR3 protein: CASRSSLGQYF
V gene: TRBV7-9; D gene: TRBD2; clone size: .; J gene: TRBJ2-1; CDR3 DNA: TGTGCCAGCGCCCGCGGGGGCTCCTACAATGAGCAGTTCTTC; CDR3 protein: CASARGGSYNEQFF
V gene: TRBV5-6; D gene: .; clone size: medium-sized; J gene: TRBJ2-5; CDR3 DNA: TGTGCCAGCAGCTTGTGGGGGGAGCAAGAGACCCAGTACTTC; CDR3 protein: CASSLWGEQETQYF
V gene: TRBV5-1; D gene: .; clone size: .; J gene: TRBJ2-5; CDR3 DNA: TGCGCCAGCAGCGCGGGGCCTACTAATCCGGAGGCGACCCAGTACTTC; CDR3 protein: CASSAGPTNPEATQYF
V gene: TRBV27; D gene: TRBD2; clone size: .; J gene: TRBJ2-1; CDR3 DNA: TGTGCCAGCAGTAGTAGCGGGAGCTCCTACAATGAGCAGTTCTTC; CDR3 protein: CASSSSGSSYNEQFF
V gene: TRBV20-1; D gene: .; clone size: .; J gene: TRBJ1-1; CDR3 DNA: TGCAGTGCTAGAGACGGGAGAGGTAACACTGAAGCTTTCTTT; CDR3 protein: CSARDGRGNTEAFF
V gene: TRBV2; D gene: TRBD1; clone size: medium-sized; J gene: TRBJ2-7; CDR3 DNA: TGTGCCAGCTGGGACGACAGGGGCTACGAGCAGTACTTC; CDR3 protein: CASWDDRGYEQYF
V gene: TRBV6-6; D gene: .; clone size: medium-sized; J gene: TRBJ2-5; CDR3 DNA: TGTGCCAGCAGAAGGTTGGCCCAAGAGACCCAGTACTTC; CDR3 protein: CASRRLAQETQYF
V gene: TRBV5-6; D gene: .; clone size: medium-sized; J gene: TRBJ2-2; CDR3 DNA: TGTGCCAGCAGCCCGACAGGGAGGAGCACCGGGGAGCTGTTTTTT; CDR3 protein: CASSPTGRSTGELFF
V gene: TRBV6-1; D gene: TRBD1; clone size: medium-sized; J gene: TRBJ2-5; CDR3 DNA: TGTGCCAGCAGTACGACAGGGGAAGAGACCCAGTACTTC; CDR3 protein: CASSTTGEETQYF
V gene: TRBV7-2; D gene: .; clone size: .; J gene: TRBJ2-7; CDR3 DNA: TGTGCCAGCAGCTTGGGCGACTACGAGCAGTACTTC; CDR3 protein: CASSLGDYEQYF
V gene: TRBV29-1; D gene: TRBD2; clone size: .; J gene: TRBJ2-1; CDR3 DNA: TGCAGCGTTGGGTTTAGCGGGAGGGCCCATGAGCAGTTCTTC; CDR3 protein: CSVGFSGRAHEQFF
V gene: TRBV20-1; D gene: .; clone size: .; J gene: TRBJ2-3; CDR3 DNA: TGCAGTGCGGTGGGCGGCCCCACAGATACGCAGTATTTT; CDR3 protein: CSAVGGPTDTQYF
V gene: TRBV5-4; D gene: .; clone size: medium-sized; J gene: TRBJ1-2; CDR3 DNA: TGTGCCAGCAACATAGGGGGGGGGCGAGGCTACACCTTC; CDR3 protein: CASNIGGGRGYTF
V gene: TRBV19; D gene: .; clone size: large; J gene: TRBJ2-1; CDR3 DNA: TGTGCCAGTAGTATAGGGCCCTCGGAGGGCTACAATGAGCAGTTCTTC; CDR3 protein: CASSIGPSEGYNEQFF
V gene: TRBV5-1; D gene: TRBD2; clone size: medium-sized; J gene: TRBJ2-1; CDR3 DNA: TGCGCCAGCAGCTTGGGACTAGCGGGAGTAGATGAGCAGTTCTTC; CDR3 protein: CASSLGLAGVDEQFF
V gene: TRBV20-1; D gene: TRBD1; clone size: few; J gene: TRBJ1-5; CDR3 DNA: TGCAGTGCTAGAGATGAAGGGGGCGCAGGTCAGCCCCAGCATTTT; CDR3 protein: CSARDEGGAGQPQHF
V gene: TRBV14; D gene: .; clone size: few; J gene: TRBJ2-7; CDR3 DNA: TGTGCCAGCAGCCAAACCAGCTCTCCATGGGGCGAGCAGTACTTC; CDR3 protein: CASSQTSSPWGEQYF
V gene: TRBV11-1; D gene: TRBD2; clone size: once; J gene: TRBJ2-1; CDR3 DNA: TGTGCCAGCAGGGGGACTAGCGGGAGCTCCTACAATGAGCAGTTCTTC; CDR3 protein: CASRGTSGSSYNEQFF
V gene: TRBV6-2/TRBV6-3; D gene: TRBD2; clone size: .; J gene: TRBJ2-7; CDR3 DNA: TGTGCCAGCAGTTACACTAGCGGGACAAACGAGCAGTACTTC; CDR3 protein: CASSYTSGTNEQYF
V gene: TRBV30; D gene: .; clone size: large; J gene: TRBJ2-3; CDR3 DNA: TGTGCCTGGAGTGGTGGGAGGCACACAGATACGCAGTATTTT; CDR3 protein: CAWSGGRHTDTQYF
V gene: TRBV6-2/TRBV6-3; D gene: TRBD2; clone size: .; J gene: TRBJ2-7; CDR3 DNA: TGTGCCAGCAGAGGGTGGACTAGCGGGAGTTACGAGCAGTACTTC; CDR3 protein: CASRGWTSGSYEQYF
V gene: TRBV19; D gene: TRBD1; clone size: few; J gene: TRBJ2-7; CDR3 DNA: TGTGCCAGTAGTGGGACAGGGAATCCCGAGCAGTACTTC; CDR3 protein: CASSGTGNPEQYF
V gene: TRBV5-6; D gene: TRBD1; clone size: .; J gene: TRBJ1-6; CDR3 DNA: TGTGCCAGCAGCTTGGAAATTGACAGGGGGCCTGGATCACCCCTCCACTTT; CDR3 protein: CASSLEIDRGPGSPLHF
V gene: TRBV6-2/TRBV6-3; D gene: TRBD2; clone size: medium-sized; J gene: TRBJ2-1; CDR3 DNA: TGTGCCAGCAGTTACACTAGCGGGAGGGCCTCGATCTTGAAGGAGCAGTTCTTC; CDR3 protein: CASSYTSGRASILKEQFF
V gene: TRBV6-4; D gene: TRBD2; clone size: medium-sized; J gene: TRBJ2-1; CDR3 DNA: TGTGCCGGGGGGGACGGACCGAGCTCCTACAATGAGCAGTTCTTC; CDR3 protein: CAGGDGPSSYNEQFF
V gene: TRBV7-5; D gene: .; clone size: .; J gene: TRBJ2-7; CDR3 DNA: .; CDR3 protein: CISVPEATTRYEQYF
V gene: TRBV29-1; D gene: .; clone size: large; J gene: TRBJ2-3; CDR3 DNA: TGCAGCGTTGAAGGGTGGGCTCTCGGCACAGATACGCAGTATTTT; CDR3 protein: CSVEGWALGTDTQYF
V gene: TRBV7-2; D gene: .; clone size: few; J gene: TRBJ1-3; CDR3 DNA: TGTGCCAGCAGCTTGGAGGGGCACTCTGGAAACACCATATATTTT; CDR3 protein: CASSLEGHSGNTIYF
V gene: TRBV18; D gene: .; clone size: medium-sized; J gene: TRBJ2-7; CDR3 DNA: TGTGCCAGCTCACCCGGGACTTCCTACGAGCAGTACTTC; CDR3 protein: CASSPGTSYEQYF
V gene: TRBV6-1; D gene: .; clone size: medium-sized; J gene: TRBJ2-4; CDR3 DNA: TGTGCCAGCAGTGAAGAGGTAACAGCCAGGAAAAACATTCAGTACTTC; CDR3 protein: CASSEEVTARKNIQYF
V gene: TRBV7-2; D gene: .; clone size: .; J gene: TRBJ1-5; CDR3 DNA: TGTGCCAGCAGCTCCCGAGACAGCTCTCCCCAGCATTTT; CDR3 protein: CASSSRDSSPQHF
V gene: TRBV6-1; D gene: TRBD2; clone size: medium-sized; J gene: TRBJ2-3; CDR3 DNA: TGTGCCAGCAGTGCCCGACTAGCGGGGGGGCGGGCAGATACGCAGTATTTT; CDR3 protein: CASSARLAGGRADTQYF
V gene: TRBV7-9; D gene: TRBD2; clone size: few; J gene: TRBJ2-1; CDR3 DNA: TGTGCCAGCAGCTCGGGACTAGCGGGAGGACCTAACGGGAATGAGCAGTTCTTC; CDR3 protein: CASSSGLAGGPNGNEQFF
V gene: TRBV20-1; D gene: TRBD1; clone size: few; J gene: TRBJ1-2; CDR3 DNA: TGCAGTGCTAGAAGGGGACAGGGGGCAGGCTACACCTTC; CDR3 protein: CSARRGQGAGYTF
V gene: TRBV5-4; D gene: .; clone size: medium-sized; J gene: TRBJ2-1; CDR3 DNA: TGTGCCAGCAGCTTGGCTACTCTAGGAATGAATGAGCAGTTCTTC; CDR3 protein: CASSLATLGMNEQFF
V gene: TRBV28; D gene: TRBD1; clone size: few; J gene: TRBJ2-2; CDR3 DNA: TGTGCCAGCAGCCTGACAGGGGACACCGGGGAGCTGTTTTTT; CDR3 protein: CASSLTGDTGELFF
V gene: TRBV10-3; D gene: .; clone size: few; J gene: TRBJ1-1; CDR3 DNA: TGTGCCATCAAACTACAGGGGAACACTGAAGCTTTCTTT; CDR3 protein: CAIKLQGNTEAFF